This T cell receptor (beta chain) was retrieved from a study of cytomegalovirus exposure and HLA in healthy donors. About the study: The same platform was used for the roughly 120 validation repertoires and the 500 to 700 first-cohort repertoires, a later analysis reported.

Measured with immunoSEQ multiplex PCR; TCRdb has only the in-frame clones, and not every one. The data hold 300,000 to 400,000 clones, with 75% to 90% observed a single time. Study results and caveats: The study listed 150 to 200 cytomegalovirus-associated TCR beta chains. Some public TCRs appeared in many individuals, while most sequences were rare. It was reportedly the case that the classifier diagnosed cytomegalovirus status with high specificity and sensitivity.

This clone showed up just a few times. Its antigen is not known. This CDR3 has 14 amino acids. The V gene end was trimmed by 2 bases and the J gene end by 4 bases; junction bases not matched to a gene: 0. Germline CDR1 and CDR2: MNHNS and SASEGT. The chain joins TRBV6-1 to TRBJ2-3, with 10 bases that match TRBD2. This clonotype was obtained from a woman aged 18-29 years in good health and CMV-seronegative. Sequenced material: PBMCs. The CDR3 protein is CASSELAGADTQYF. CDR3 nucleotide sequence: TGTGCCAGCAGTGAACTAGCGGGAGCAGATACGCAGTATTTT.